The rows below give T cell receptor beta chains drawn from one sample of a study of blood T cell repertoires in COVID-19. This table comes from immunoSEQ multiplex PCR, and its TCRdb copy is limited to in-frame clones, with some not included. Among 140,000 to 150,000 clones listed, around 89% were seen once. What was sequenced was peripheral blood. The receptors here all came from a man aged 55 to 70 with active or convalescent COVID-19. Each CDR3 is given with its conserved first and last residue. A D gene is named only where the DNA matches it firmly. Clone sizes are given selectively: once, few, many, or a class where the clone is expanded.

d_call	v_call	clone_size	j_call	cdr3_nt	cdr3_aa
TRBD1	TRBV2	.	TRBJ1-4	TGTGCCAGCATCCAATCAGGGGGGCCTAATGAAAAACTGTTTTTT	CASIQSGGPNEKLFF
TRBD2	TRBV12-3/TRBV12-4	.	TRBJ2-3	TGTGCCAGCAGTTTGGGGGGGGATACGCAGTATTTT	CASSLGGDTQYF
TRBD2	TRBV6-2/TRBV6-3	once	TRBJ2-7	TGTGCCAGCAGTTACGACGGTAGCGGGAGTGGAATACCCTACGAGCAGTACTTC	CASSYDGSGSGIPYEQYF
.	TRBV2	.	TRBJ2-3	TGTGCCAGCTCCTTTTATAGCCGCAGCACAGATACGCAGTATTTT	CASSFYSRSTDTQYF
.	TRBV5-4	.	TRBJ2-4	TGTGCCAGCAGCTTGGCCGGCAGGGGCGCATCCCAAAACATTCAGTACTTC	CASSLAGRGASQNIQYF
TRBD1	TRBV9	.	TRBJ2-3	TGTGCCAGCAGCGTAGGGCAGGGGGCTAAAATCGCAGATACGCAGTATTTT	CASSVGQGAKIADTQYF
.	TRBV19	.	TRBJ1-2	TGTGCCAGTAGCCCCCGGGACGGGGGGGGCTACACCTTC	CASSPRDGGGYTF
TRBD1	TRBV5-5	.	TRBJ1-2	TGTGCCAGCAGCCCGAGGGACAGGGGGCCGTATGGCTACACCTTC	CASSPRDRGPYGYTF
TRBD1	TRBV6-1	.	TRBJ2-7	TGTGCCAGCAGTGAGGGGACAGGGAGGACCCACGAGCAGTACTTC	CASSEGTGRTHEQYF
.	TRBV3-1/TRBV3-2	once	TRBJ1-2	TGTGCCAGCAGCCAAGCAGATTTCGGGTATGGCTACACCTTC	CASSQADFGYGYTF
.	TRBV19	.	TRBJ1-4	TGTGCCAGTAGTACGAGGGTCCAGGGGAGAGCTTCTAATGAAAAACTGTTTTTT	CASSTRVQGRASNEKLFF
.	TRBV7-9	.	TRBJ1-2	TGTGCCAGCAGCTTAAGGGGGAACTATGGCTACACCTTC	CASSLRGNYGYTF
.	TRBV9	once	TRBJ2-5	TGTGCCAGCAGCGTAGCCCTCCCCGGGGTCCTCGGAGAGACCCAGTACTTC	CASSVALPGVLGETQYF
.	TRBV5-1	.	TRBJ2-7	TGCGCCAGCAGCTTGGTGGGCGGACTCTCCTACGAGCAGTACTTC	CASSLVGGLSYEQYF
TRBD1	TRBV9	.	TRBJ1-5	TGTGCCAGCAGCGTAGGCCCAGGGGGTGGCAATCAGCCCCAGCATTTT	CASSVGPGGGNQPQHF
.	TRBV6-5	.	TRBJ1-2	TGTGCCAGCAGTTACCCAAGGGGGGGCGACTATGGCTACACCTTC	CASSYPRGGDYGYTF
TRBD2	TRBV7-8	.	TRBJ2-5	TGTGCCAGCAGCTTAGGTGGTAGCGGGAGGGCCCGCGAGACCCAGTACTTC	CASSLGGSGRARETQYF
.	TRBV2	.	TRBJ1-2	TGTGCCAGCAGTACACAGGGAAACAACTATGGCTACACCTTC	CASSTQGNNYGYTF
.	TRBV30	.	TRBJ2-7	TGTGCCTGGAGTGTAGGGCTCACGGGAGAGCAGTACTTC	CAWSVGLTGEQYF
.	TRBV15	.	TRBJ1-2	TGTGCCACCAGCAGAGTGGCCATCTCGGGTGGCTACACCTTC	CATSRVAISGGYTF
.	TRBV24-1	.	TRBJ2-3	TGTGCCACCAGTGAGGTAGCTAGCACAGATACGCAGTATTTT	CATSEVASTDTQYF
.	TRBV11-2	.	TRBJ2-5	TGTGCCAGCAGCTTTCTCTCGACTACCAACCAAGAGACCCAGTACTTC	CASSFLSTTNQETQYF
.	TRBV3-1/TRBV3-2	.	TRBJ1-2	TGTGCCAGCAGCCAAGCAGGGTCTAACTATGGCTACACCTTC	CASSQAGSNYGYTF
.	TRBV20-1	.	TRBJ2-5	TGCAGTGCTAGGCCGCGAGAGACCCAGTACTTC	CSARPRETQYF
.	TRBV11-2	.	TRBJ2-2	TGTGCCAGCAGCTTAGGAGAATCCGGGGAGCTGTTTTTT	CASSLGESGELFF
.	TRBV3-1/TRBV3-2	.	TRBJ2-7	TGTGCCAGCAGCCAAGGTAAGAGTTCCTACGAGCAGTACTTC	CASSQGKSSYEQYF
.	TRBV21-1	.	TRBJ2-7	TGTGCCAGCAGTCACGGGACAGGGTGGGAGCAGTACTTC	CASSHGTGWEQYF
.	TRBV19	.	TRBJ2-4	TGTGCCAGTAGTCCATTGAGGGCTAAAAACATTCAGTACTTC	CASSPLRAKNIQYF
.	TRBV5-1	.	TRBJ1-1	TGCGCCAGCAGCCTTAAGACAGTGAACACTGAAGCTTTCTTT	CASSLKTVNTEAFF
TRBD2	TRBV28	.	TRBJ2-1	TGTGCCAGCAATCGCGGGAGGGCATTACCTTACAATGAGCAGTTCTTC	CASNRGRALPYNEQFF
.	TRBV4-1	.	TRBJ2-7	TGCGCCAGCAGCCCGTCCCCAACAGGATTTAGCTCCTACGAGCAGTACTTC	CASSPSPTGFSSYEQYF
.	TRBV5-6	once	TRBJ1-2	TGTGCCAGCAGCAGGAGGGCTGGCTACACCTTC	CASSRRAGYTF
.	TRBV7-2	.	TRBJ2-5	TGTGCCAGCAGCTTATCGGGGTGGGGAGAGACCCAGTACTTC	CASSLSGWGETQYF
.	TRBV11-3	.	TRBJ1-5	TGTGCCAGCAGCTCACCAACAGGACAGCCCCAGCATTTT	CASSSPTGQPQHF
TRBD1	TRBV6-6	.	TRBJ2-5	TGTGCCAGCAGGGGAGACAGGGGGCGCCTTACAGAGACCCAGTACTTC	CASRGDRGRLTETQYF
.	TRBV24-1	.	TRBJ1-2	TGTGCCACCAGTGATAGGGGACAAAATCCTCTGTCAGGCTACACCTTC	CATSDRGQNPLSGYTF
.	TRBV6-6	.	TRBJ2-1	TGTGCCAGCAGTTACTCCTTTACCTACAATGAGCAGTTCTTC	CASSYSFTYNEQFF
.	TRBV14	.	TRBJ2-1	TGTGCCAGCAGCCAAGATAAGTGGGACAAGGAGGATGAGCAGTTCTTC	CASSQDKWDKEDEQFF
.	TRBV28	.	TRBJ1-2	TGTGCTTGCCACAGCGATCCTCAGGGCAACTATGGCTACACCTTC	CACHSDPQGNYGYTF
.	TRBV19	.	TRBJ2-3	TGTGCCAGTAGGCTCCCGGGAGGCACAGATACGCAGTATTTT	CASRLPGGTDTQYF
.	TRBV7-2	.	TRBJ1-1	TGTGCCAGCAGCTTCAGGGTTGGAGACACTGAAGCTTTCTTT	CASSFRVGDTEAFF
TRBD2	TRBV18	.	TRBJ2-2	TGTGCCAGCTCACCAACGGCACTAGCGGGGATCTACACCGGGGAGCTGTTTTTT	CASSPTALAGIYTGELFF
TRBD2	TRBV9	.	TRBJ2-7	TGTGCCAGCAGCCCCCGCTCACTAGCGGGTGAGCAGTACTTC	CASSPRSLAGEQYF
TRBD1	TRBV5-4	.	TRBJ2-3	TGTGCCAGCAGCAGCTACAGGGGCGTCGCAGATACGCAGTATTTT	CASSSYRGVADTQYF
.	TRBV28	.	TRBJ1-2	TGTGCCAGCAGTTCCCTGAAGACAGCAAACTATGGCTACACCTTC	CASSSLKTANYGYTF
TRBD1	TRBV6-2/TRBV6-3	.	TRBJ2-1	TGTGCCAGCAGCCACCGGGACAGGACTAAAGCGGGCTACAATGAGCAGTTCTTC	CASSHRDRTKAGYNEQFF
TRBD1	TRBV11-2	.	TRBJ2-7	TGTGCCAGCAGCTCCCCGAGGGTGGACAGGGGCGAGCAGTACTTC	CASSSPRVDRGEQYF
.	TRBV5-6	.	TRBJ1-2	TGTGCCAGCAGCCACGTAGTAGGGGGAGATGATGGCTACACCTTC	CASSHVVGGDDGYTF
TRBD1	TRBV5-8	.	TRBJ1-2	TGTGCCAGCAGCCCTGACAGGGGAGGAGGCTACACCTTC	CASSPDRGGGYTF
.	TRBV12-3/TRBV12-4	.	TRBJ1-5	TGTGCCAGCAGCGGGGGAGTCCAGCCCCAGCATTTT	CASSGGVQPQHF
TRBD1	TRBV5-4	.	TRBJ2-7	TGTGCCAGCAGCTTGGTCGAGACAGGGGGCACCTACGAGCAGTACTTC	CASSLVETGGTYEQYF
TRBD1	TRBV6-4	.	TRBJ1-6	TGTGCCAGCAGTGACCTGGGACAGGGGACCAATTCACCCCTCCACTTT	CASSDLGQGTNSPLHF
TRBD2	TRBV6-5	.	TRBJ2-1	TGTGCCAGCATCACACCCCAGGGCGGGGGGAATGAGCAGTTCTTC	CASITPQGGGNEQFF